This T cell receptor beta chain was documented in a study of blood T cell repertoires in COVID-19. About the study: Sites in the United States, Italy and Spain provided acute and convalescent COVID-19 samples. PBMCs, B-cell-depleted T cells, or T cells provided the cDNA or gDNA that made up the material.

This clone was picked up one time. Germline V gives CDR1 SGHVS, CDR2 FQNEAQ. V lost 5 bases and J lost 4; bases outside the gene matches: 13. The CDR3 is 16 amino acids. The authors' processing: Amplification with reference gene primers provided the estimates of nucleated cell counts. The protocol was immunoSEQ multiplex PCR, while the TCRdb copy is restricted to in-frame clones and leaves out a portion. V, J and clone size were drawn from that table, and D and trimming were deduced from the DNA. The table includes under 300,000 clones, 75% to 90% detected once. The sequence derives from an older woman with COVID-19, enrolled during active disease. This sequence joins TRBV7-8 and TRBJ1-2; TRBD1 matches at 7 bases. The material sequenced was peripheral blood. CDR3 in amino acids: CASSHPPRQGLYGYTF. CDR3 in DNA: TGTGCCAGCAGCCACCCCCCTCGACAGGGCCTCTATGGCTACACCTTC.